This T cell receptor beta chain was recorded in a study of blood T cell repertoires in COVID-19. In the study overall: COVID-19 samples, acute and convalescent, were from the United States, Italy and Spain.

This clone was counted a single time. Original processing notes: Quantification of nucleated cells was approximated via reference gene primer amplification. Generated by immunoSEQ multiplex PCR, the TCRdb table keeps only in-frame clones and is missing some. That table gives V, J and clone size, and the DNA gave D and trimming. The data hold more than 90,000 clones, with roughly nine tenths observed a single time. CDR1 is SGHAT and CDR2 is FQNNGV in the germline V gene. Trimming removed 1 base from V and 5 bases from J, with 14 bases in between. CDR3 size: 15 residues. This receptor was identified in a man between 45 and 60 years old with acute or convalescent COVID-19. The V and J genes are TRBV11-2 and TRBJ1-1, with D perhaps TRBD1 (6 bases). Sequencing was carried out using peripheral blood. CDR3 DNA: TGTGCCAGCAGCTTAGTGGCGGGGGGCGCGACTGAAGCTTTCTTT. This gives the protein CASSLVAGGATEAFF. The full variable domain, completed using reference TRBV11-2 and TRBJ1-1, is EAGVAQSPRYKIIEKRQSVAFWCNPISGHATLYWYQQILGQGPKLLIQFQNNGVVDDSQLPKDRFSAERLKGVDSTLKIQPAKLEDSAVYLCASSLVAGGATEAFFGQGTRLTVV.